This T cell receptor (beta chain) came from a study of cytomegalovirus exposure and HLA in healthy donors. Study as a whole: There were several hundred genotyped donors. Of these, 81% fell in the genetic ancestry cluster associated with self-reported Caucasian donors.

This CDR3 spans 12 amino acids. From germline, CDR1 is SNHLY and CDR2 FYNNEI. Trimming pared 3 bases from V and 6 bases from J, leaving 7 bases between. This clone appeared a single time. Its antigen is undetermined. PCR was performed using 60 Vbeta and 13 Jbeta primers. The protocol was immunoSEQ multiplex PCR, while the TCRdb copy is restricted to in-frame clones and leaves out a portion. The sample gives about 120,000 clones, roughly 87% of which show up once; about 1.5% is in the top ten. Whole-study results and caveats: The productive fraction for most TCR beta V segments was about 90% or about 30% in an earlier analysis. Among TCR beta chains of equal frequency, HLA-associated ones were more clonally expanded in a later analysis. TCR beta V- and J-gene trimming was later associated with a missense DCLRE1C variant.

Material for sequencing was PBMCs. The receptor comes from a woman aged 18-30 years in good health and CMV-seronegative. This chain joins TRBV2 and TRBJ2-3, with TRBD1 as a possible D gene (5 bases). CDR3 in DNA: TGTGCCAGCAGTGATCCAGGGGATACGCAGTATTTT. Amino acids: CASSDPGDTQYF. Together with reference TRBV2 and TRBJ2-3, the CDR3 gives the full variable domain: EPEVTQTPSHQVTQMGQEVILRCVPISNHLYFYWYRQILGQKVEFLVSFYNNEISEKSEIFDDQFSVERPDGSNFTLKIRSTKLEDSAMYFCASSDPGDTQYFGPGTRLTVL.